This TCR beta chain was captured in a study of persistence of HIV-infected CD4 T cells. Study background: Blood samples, up to 180 mL, came from multiple time points, except two leukapheresis donors sampled once.

The immunoSEQ assay was version 4, run in survey mode. Assay used: immunoSEQ multiplex PCR; TCRdb lists only in-frame clones, some missing. The sample lists 40,000 to 45,000 clones; roughly 92% were seen once. This nonspecific control used anti-CD3/anti-CD28 bead stimulation of CD4+ T cells. Sorting of responding CD4+ T cells relied on upregulated CD40 ligand together with CD69. Stimulated PBMCs had first been depleted of CD8+ T cells. Trimming took off 5 bases at V and 2 bases at J, with 10 bases between the two ends. The CDR3 totals 14 residues. CDR1 is SGHTA and CDR2 is FQGNSA in the germline V gene. Study observations and caveats: CMV- and Gag-responding cells had lower TCRbeta richness than CD3/CD28-responding cells.

A note on this clone: Its specificity is not known.

The chain joins TRBV7-2 to TRBJ1-5; D is unresolved. Here the sequenced sample was CD4+ T cells sorted from PBMCs after roughly 19-hour stimulation, taken from a patient who received antiretroviral therapy. The sequence was collected from an adult man with HIV who was CMV-seropositive. The CDR3 coding sequence is TGTGCCAGCAGCGGTAGCAATCGCAATCAGCCCCAGCATTTT. This sequence encodes CASSGSNRNQPQHF.